These 18 T cell receptor beta chains originate from one sample sequenced in a study of T cell repertoires in cytomegalovirus infection. TCRdb reanalysed the reads using MiXCR and keeps one entry per CDR3 protein. The table records 300,000 or so distinct CDR3 sequences, around 25% of them present only once. The source material was PBMCs. These receptors came from a human donor in good health (CMV status not recorded). Some clones in this sample may be carry-over from other donors' samples.

This clonotype was seen at least ten times. The chain couples TRBV12-3 or TRBV12-4 to TRBJ2-1; D may correspond to TRBD1 or TRBD2 (5 bases each). V shed 5 bases and J shed 9 bases, with 17 bases lying between them. The CDR3 extends over 14 amino acids. The CDR3 DNA is TGTGCCAGCAGTGTTCCTCAGGGAGCCCGTGAGCAGTTCTTC. It codes for CASSVPQGAREQFF.

As regards this clonotype: Its ends do not fully match the called genes, so a read error is possible. The J gene is TRBJ2-4, the V gene TRBV28, with D possibly TRBD2 on 5 matching bases. Germline lookup yields CDR1 MDHEN and CDR2 SYDVKM. There are 16 residues in the CDR3. CDR3 protein: CASRLWGDLAKNIQYF. The CDR3 nucleotides are TGTGCCAGCCGTTTATGGGGAGATCTAGCCAAAAACATTCAGTACTTC.

This clonotype was picked up many times. The rearrangement uses TRBV7-2 and TRBJ2-7; the D gene is possibly TRBD2 (7 bases). V lost 7 bases to trimming and J lost 4 bases, with 14 bases between them. The CDR3 is 13 amino acids. Germline V gene data show CDR1 as SGHTA and CDR2 as FQGNSA. CDR3 nucleotides: TGTGCCAGCACCTGGGGGGGCCCTTACGAGCAGTACTTC. It is translated as CASTWGGPYEQYF.

This clonotype was seen many times. The V and J genes are TRBV28 and TRBJ2-4, with unresolved D. The V end was cut by 4 bases, the J end by 6 bases, with 28 bases between. This CDR3 region has 19 residues. Germline loops: CDR1 MDHEN, CDR2 SYDVKM. This CDR3 reads CASSSYMSKASLLGNIQYF. CDR3 in DNA: TGTGCCAGCAGTTCCTATATGTCCAAGGCGAGCTTATTGGGAAACATTCAGTACTTC.

The chain has TRBV7-2 and TRBJ1-1; D is possibly TRBD1 (6 bases). CDR1 and CDR2 from the germline V gene are SGHTA and FQGNSA. V dropped 6 bases and J dropped 2 bases, with 13 bases sitting between them. The CDR3 sequence is 14 residues long. The CDR3 coding sequence is TGTGCCAGCAGAAGGGGACACCCTAACACTGAAGCTTTCTTT. This sequence encodes CASRRGHPNTEAFF.

This clonotype was seen a handful of times. The chain is built from TRBV7-6 and TRBJ1-1; D is unclear. The CDR3 length is 12 residues. CDR1 is SGHVS, CDR2 FNYEAQ, per germline. V was shortened by 5 bases and J by 5 bases, with 9 bases between the two germline ends. CDR3 bases: TGTGCCAGCAGCGGAGATAGAACTGAAGCTTTCTTT. Translated, it gives CASSGDRTEAFF.

This clonotype was seen ten or more times. The rearrangement links TRBV12-3 or TRBV12-4 to TRBJ2-7; possible D gene TRBD2, 7 bases. V was cut by 6 bases and J by 13 bases, with 22 bases left in between. This CDR3 comprises 13 residues. CDR3 nucleotides: TGTGCCAGCAGCATCGGGGGGAGGGGGGGGTCTTACTTC. Amino acids: CASSIGGRGGSYF.

This clonotype turned up a few times. This chain uses TRBV11-2 with TRBJ1-6; D gene ambiguous. The length of the CDR3 is 14 residues. Per germline, CDR1 SGHAT and CDR2 FQNNGV. V gave up 6 bases and J gave up 6 bases, with 12 bases separating them. CDR3 sequence (DNA): TGTGCCAGCAGAGACAACACTGTTAATTCACCCCTCCACTTT. This translates into CASRDNTVNSPLHF.

The gene calls are TRBV19 and TRBJ1-1, with a tentative D call TRBD1 (5 bases). Germline V lookup: CDR1 LNHDA, CDR2 SQIVND (reference sequence). The CDR3 has 16 residues. V was cut by 5 bases and J by 1 base, with 17 bases left in between. CDR3 in DNA: TGTGCCAGTAGTTCTAACCTCCAGGGATGGAACACTGAAGCTTTCTTT. Protein: CASSSNLQGWNTEAFF.

Ten or more counts support this clonotype. The chain recombines TRBV7-2 with TRBJ2-7; D may be TRBD2 (6 bases). V shed 6 bases and J shed 0 bases, with 15 bases lying between them. The CDR3 is 15 amino acids. Germline loops: CDR1 SGHTA, CDR2 FQGNSA. The CDR3 region is CASSWGGDFSYEQYF. The CDR3 DNA follows: TGTGCCAGCAGTTGGGGCGGGGATTTCTCCTACGAGCAGTACTTC.

The chain has TRBV28 and TRBJ2-5; 7 bases agree with TRBD1. The CDR3 contains 15 residues. Per the germline V gene, CDR1 is MDHEN and CDR2 is SYDVKM. The J segment lost 2 bases and the V segment lost 3 bases, leaving 6 bases of the junction unmatched. Written as DNA, the CDR3 is TGTGCCAGCAGTTTTAAAAGGGGGCCTCAAGAGACCCAGTACTTC. This encodes CASSFKRGPQETQYF.

This sequence joins TRBV6-2 or TRBV6-3 and TRBJ2-1; D may be TRBD1 or TRBD2 (5 bases each). Between the trimmed V and J ends, which lost 4 bases and 5 bases, there was a span of 9 bases. The length of the CDR3 is 13 residues. CDR1 and CDR2 from the germline V gene are MNHEY and SVGEGT. This CDR3 is CASSSGSNNEQFF. The DNA of the CDR3 is TGTGCCAGCAGTTCAGGGAGCAACAATGAGCAGTTCTTC.

The chain combines TRBV5-1 with TRBJ2-2, with 8 bases aligning to TRBD2. Germline V CDR1 and CDR2: SGHRS, YFSETQ. V lost 2 bases, J lost 4 bases, and 10 bases stayed unmatched. CDR3 length: 17 amino acids. The DNA for the CDR3 is TGCGCCAGCAGCTTTTCAGCGTACGGGAGGGCCACCGGGGAGCTGTTTTTT. This translates into CASSFSAYGRATGELFF.

The rearrangement joins TRBV5-1 to TRBJ1-6; maybe TRBD1 (6 bases). Trimming took off 4 bases at V and 7 bases at J, with 12 bases between the two ends. Germline V gives CDR1 SGHRS, CDR2 YFSETQ. The CDR3 runs 14 residues. CDR3 DNA: TGCGCCAGCAGCCGACGGGACACAAATTCACCCCTCCACTTT. The encoded protein is CASSRRDTNSPLHF.

V gene TRBV28 combines with J gene TRBJ1-1; 7 nucleotides align to TRBD1. The length of the CDR3 is 15 residues. V lost 5 bases, J lost 0 bases, and 6 bases stayed unmatched. Germline-derived CDR1 and CDR2 are MDHEN and SYDVKM. CDR3 loop: CASSRNRGLNTEAFF. CDR3 coding DNA: TGTGCCAGCAGTCGGAACAGGGGATTGAACACTGAAGCTTTCTTT.

The chain uses TRBV6-6 and TRBJ2-3, with unresolved D. V lost 1 base, J lost 3 bases, and 14 bases lay in between. The CDR3 contains 16 residues. From germline, CDR1 is MNHNY and CDR2 SVGAGI (reference sequence). The CDR3 coding sequence is TGTGCCAGCAGTTACTGGGCCCGACGCGCAACAGATACGCAGTATTTT. Its translation: CASSYWARRATDTQYF.

The CDR3 protein is CASSRFQAPEAFF. In DNA form, the CDR3 reads TGTGCCAGCAGCAGGTTTCAGGCCCCTGAAGCTTTCTTT. V and J are TRBV7-9 and TRBJ1-1, with no clear D. The CDR3 is 13 residues long. Trimming took 5 bases from V and 6 from J, leaving 13 bases between them. CDR1 and CDR2 (germline): SEHNR, FQNEAQ (reference sequence).

CDR3 sequence: CASSSSGGKSYEQYF. The CDR3 DNA sequence: TGTGCCAGCAGTTCCAGCGGGGGGAAATCCTACGAGCAGTACTTC. The chain recombines TRBV6-6 with TRBJ2-7; 9 bases agree with TRBD2. The CDR3 is made up of 15 amino acids. Germline loops: CDR1 MNHNY, CDR2 SVGAGI (reference sequence). After removal of 4 bases from V and 1 base from J, the junction contained 5 bases not matched to a gene.